This T cell receptor beta chain was identified during a study of Ad26.COV2.S vaccination and SARS-CoV-2 variants listed by TCRdb under 2021. For the study in its entirety: Vaccine-arm donors came from COV1001, a multicentre, randomized, double-blind, placebo-controlled phase I-IIa trial of Ad26.COV2.S in healthy adults. Ad26.COV2.S was administered intramuscularly at 5 x 10^10 or 1 x 10^11 viral particles, either as a single shot or as two shots given 56 days apart. TCRbeta repertoire sequencing was used to assess the specificity and breadth of SARS-CoV-2-reactive T cell receptors after Ad26.COV2.S vaccination. A total of around 32 samples were included in the TCR-sequenced set, comprising around 19 Ad26.COV2.S vaccine recipients, 5 placebo recipients and 8 SARS-CoV-2 convalescent individuals. Trial participants were randomized into five groups of five: low-dose or high-dose Ad26.COV2.S given once or twice, or placebo on both occasions. Investigators remained blinded to trial group allocation during experiments and outcome assessment. The paper as a whole reports these results and caveats: Non-spike TCR breadth was comparable between vaccine and placebo recipients, consistent with the vaccine containing only spike. Spike-specific TCR breadth was higher in Ad26.COV2.S recipients than in placebo recipients (P = 0.0014). After vaccination, substantial breadth of spike-specific CD8+ and CD4+ T cell responses was reported. Comparing responses between vaccine doses or regimens was not something the study was powered to do. It was noted by the authors that total T cell responses may have been underestimated by the TCR breadth and depth analyses.

This clone was found once. Its antigen is still unknown. Base qualities are missing; no much larger clone stands one base away. From a lookup of the germline V gene, CDR1 and CDR2 are MRHNA and SNTAGT. V lost 10 bases and J lost 7 bases; the stretch between them is 11 bases long. Taken from cysteine to phenylalanine, the CDR3 has 11 residues. Only CDR3 DNA remains: 33 bases, in frame from the first base. Sample treatment or condition, as interpreted from the label and publication: around 19 received Ad26.COV2.S at low or high dose, single or two shots; 5 received placebo; per-sample allocation not given. For vaccine and placebo recipients, the sequenced repertoires came from samples collected on day 63 after the first injection. In Cohort 1b, roughly 25 adults aged 18-55 years were enrolled at a single site in Boston, USA, between 29 July and 7 August 2020. As a vaccine, Ad26.COV2.S was a replication-incompetent adenovirus type 26 vector that expressed a prefusion-stabilized SARS-CoV-2 spike protein derived from the original Wuhan strain.

The immunoSEQ Assay was used to sequence TCRbeta CDR3 regions. After extraction, genomic DNA underwent amplification by bias-controlled multiplex PCR, followed by high-throughput sequencing. In the paper's pipeline: To quantify the absolute abundance of each unique TCRbeta CDR3 region, sequences were collapsed and filtered. T cell fraction was estimated by normalization of TCRbeta template counts to usable DNA, with usable DNA being measured through amplification of reference genes present in all nucleated cells. Repertoire TCRs were annotated as SARS-CoV-2-specific by exact matching of V gene, CDR3 amino acid sequence and J gene to a known reactive TCR set. The reference SARS-CoV-2 TCR set came from MIRA and was filtered for enrichment in COVID-19-positive ImmuneCODE repertoires, removing public or cross-reactive TCRs. Using the MIRA antigens, annotated TCRs were further analysed by specific ORF or by position within an ORF. Breadth was defined as the number of annotated unique rearrangements divided by the total number of unique productive rearrangements, and depth was defined as the summed frequency of the annotated unique rearrangements. Two-sided Wilcoxon rank-sum tests were used to compare TCR breadth between groups. TCRdb re-hosts the immuneACCESS table, in-frame sequences only. Its copies lack some clones; in the studies checked, an unresolved V gene accounts for under half of them, and the cause for the rest is not known. That table gives V, J and clone size, and the DNA gave D and trimming. Recorded for this sample are 440,000 or so clones; roughly 91% of them occurred a single time. The ten largest clones take up about 4.5% of the sample.

The rearrangement joined TRBV6-4 to TRBJ2-1; no D gene is confidently identified. The sequence was collected from a person between 18 and 65 years old who received the Ad26.COV2.S COVID-19 vaccine or a placebo. The source was peripheral blood, collected in a trial of Ad26.COV2.S vaccine versus placebo. The DNA reads as follows: TGTGCCACTTCCAACTGGAATGAGCAGTTCTTC. This is translated as CATSNWNEQFF.